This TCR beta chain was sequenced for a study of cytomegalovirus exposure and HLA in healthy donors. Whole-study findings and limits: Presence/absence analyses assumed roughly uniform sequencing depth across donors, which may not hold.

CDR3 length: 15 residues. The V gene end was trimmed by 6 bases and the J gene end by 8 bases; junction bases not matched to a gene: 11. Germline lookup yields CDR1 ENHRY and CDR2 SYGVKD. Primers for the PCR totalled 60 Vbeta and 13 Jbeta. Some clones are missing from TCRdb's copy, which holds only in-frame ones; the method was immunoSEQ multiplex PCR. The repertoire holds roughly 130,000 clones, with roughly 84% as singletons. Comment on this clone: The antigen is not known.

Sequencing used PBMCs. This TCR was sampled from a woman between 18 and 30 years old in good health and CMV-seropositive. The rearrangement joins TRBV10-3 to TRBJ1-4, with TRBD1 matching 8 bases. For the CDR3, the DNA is TGTGCCATCAGCAACGAGGACAGGGTGGGGGAAAAACTGTTTTTT. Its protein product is CAISNEDRVGEKLFF.